The 16 T cell receptor beta chains listed next were all sequenced from one sample in a study of T cell clones after liver transplantation. Sequencing used immunoSEQ multiplex PCR; TCRdb keeps in-frame clones, though not all of them. This sample carries around 80,000 clones, around four fifths of them seen once, and the ten largest clones take about 0.52%. The material sequenced was CD4+ T cells from blood, taken 46 months after liver transplant. These receptors were collected from a human patient who received a liver transplant. Some of these T cells may belong to the graft donor.

The chain couples TRBV5-4 to TRBJ2-5, with 10 positions matching TRBD2. Germline lookup yields CDR1 SGHNT and CDR2 YYREEE (reference sequence). The CDR3 has 16 amino acids. With V trimmed by 4 bases and J by 1 base, 7 bases remained unmatched. The CDR3 region has the DNA TGTGCCAGCAGCCCCCGGACTAGCGGTCCCCAAGAGACCCAGTACTTC. This codes for CASSPRTSGPQETQYF.

The chain links TRBV5-4 to TRBJ1-4, with D possibly being TRBD1 (6 bases). Trimming removed 1 base from V and 7 bases from J, with 14 bases in between. This CDR3 has 15 amino acids. Germline V gives CDR1 SGHNT, CDR2 YYREEE (reference sequence). The CDR3 DNA reads as TGTGCCAGCAGCTTGTATGGGGGGCCGAGTGAAAAACTGTTTTTT. This gives the protein CASSLYGGPSEKLFF.

The V gene is TRBV27, the J gene TRBJ2-7, with TRBD1 as a possible D gene (5 bases). Between the trimmed V and J ends, which lost 4 bases and 5 bases, there was a span of 18 bases. CDR3 length: 15 amino acids. Germline assignment: CDR1 MNHEY and CDR2 SMNVEV (reference sequence). In DNA form, the CDR3 reads TGTGCCAGCAGTTCGAGGATAGGGGCCCCGGACGAGCAGTACTTC. This gives the protein CASSSRIGAPDEQYF.

The chain carries TRBV5-8 and TRBJ2-6; 9 nucleotides match TRBD1. The CDR3 has 17 residues. Germline V gene sequence: CDR1 SGHTS, CDR2 YDEGEE. With 2 bases clipped from V and 4 bases from J, the junction kept 7 bases outside the gene matches. CDR3 sequence (DNA): TGTGCCAGCAGCTTTAGGACAGGGGCGTCCGGGGCCAACGTCCTGACTTTC. It is translated as CASSFRTGASGANVLTF.

In its sample, this clone was seen a few times. J is TRBJ1-4 and V is TRBV6-5, with D maybe TRBD1 (5 bases). Germline CDR1 and CDR2: MNHEY and SVGAGI. CDR3 length: 13 amino acids. V lost 8 bases and J 8 bases, leaving 15 bases between the germline ends. In DNA form, the CDR3 reads TGTGCCAGCCCTGTAATTGGGGGGGAAAAACTGTTTTTT. Translating gives CASPVIGGEKLFF.

The chain recombines TRBV2 with TRBJ2-3; the D gene is possibly TRBD1 (5 bases). The ends were cut back, 2 bases at V and 2 bases at J, with 8 bases in the middle. CDR3 length: 14 residues. Germline V gives CDR1 SNHLY, CDR2 FYNNEI. CDR3 DNA sequence: TGTGCCAGCAGTGAACGGACACCCACAGATACGCAGTATTTT. Its translation: CASSERTPTDTQYF.

CDR3 DNA: TGTGCCAGCAGTCAAAGAGTTACAGGGACTTTAAACACTGAAGCTTTCTTT. It specifies CASSQRVTGTLNTEAFF. The J gene is TRBJ1-1, the V gene TRBV28; possible D gene TRBD1, 6 bases. CDR3 size: 17 residues. V was pared by 5 bases and J by 2 bases, with 21 bases between. The germline V gene encodes CDR1 MDHEN and CDR2 SYDVKM.

Note on this clone: The junction shows a germline mismatch at one end, possibly a read error. The chain uses TRBV7-7 and TRBJ2-7; possibly TRBD1 for D (6 bases). Germline CDR1 SSHAT, CDR2 FNYEAQ (reference sequence). There are 14 residues in the CDR3. The DNA of the CDR3 is TGTGCTAGCAGCTTAGTGGCAGGGGATACGAAGCAGTACTTC. Amino acids: CASSLVAGDTKQYF.

This chain joins TRBV6-6 and TRBJ1-1; D is unresolved. Germline V lookup: CDR1 MNHNY, CDR2 SVGAGI (reference sequence). The CDR3 has 14 amino acids. Trimming removed 6 bases at V and 1 base at J, with 12 bases between. DNA for the CDR3: TGTGCCAGCAGACTTCCCCCGCAGAACACTGAAGCTTTCTTT. Translation: CASRLPPQNTEAFF.

The chain joins TRBV4-1 to TRBJ1-5, with D perhaps TRBD1 (5 bases). V lost 4 bases and J 7 bases, leaving 17 bases between the germline ends. The CDR3 length is 15 residues. Germline V gene lookup returns CDR1 MGHRA and CDR2 YSYEKL. CDR3: CASSLSLGERQPQHF. The DNA of the CDR3 is TGCGCCAGCAGCCTCTCTCTGGGGGAGCGGCAGCCCCAGCATTTT.

The rearrangement joins TRBV6-5 to TRBJ1-5; perhaps TRBD1 as D (6 bases). This CDR3 spans 14 amino acids. V dropped 6 bases and J dropped 6 bases, with 15 bases sitting between them. Germline V CDR1 and CDR2: MNHEY, SVGAGI. This chain's CDR3 is CASRLQGTIQPQHF. In DNA form, the CDR3 reads TGTGCCAGCAGACTTCAGGGGACAATTCAGCCCCAGCATTTT.

The V call is TRBV4-1, the J call TRBJ2-5; 10 nucleotides agree with TRBD2. Germline CDR1 is MGHRA and CDR2 is YSYEKL. This CDR3 is 15 amino acids long. The junction had 6 bases not matched to a gene; V was cut back by 3 bases and J by 5 bases. CDR3 residues: CASSQTGLATETQYF. DNA of the CDR3: TGCGCCAGCAGCCAGACGGGACTAGCGACCGAGACCCAGTACTTC.

CDR3 sequence reads: CASSVGGEGTEAFF. The CDR3 DNA sequence: TGTGCCAGCAGCGTAGGGGGAGAAGGAACTGAAGCTTTCTTT. The chain recombines TRBV9 with TRBJ1-1, with unresolved D. The CDR3 loop spans 14 amino acids. V lost 0 bases and J 5 bases, leaving 11 bases between the germline ends. Germline V gives CDR1 SGDLS, CDR2 YYNGEE. Full variable domain (missing parts from reference TRBV9 and TRBJ1-1): DSGVTQTPKHLITATGQRVTLRCSPRSGDLSVYWYQQSLDQGLQFLIQYYNGEERAKGNILERFSAQQFPDLHSELNLSSLELGDSALYFCASSVGGEGTEAFFGQGTRLTVV.

This clone was counted only a few times. This chain links TRBV30 with TRBJ1-2; D not resolved. Trimming pared 2 bases from V and 0 bases from J, leaving 13 bases between. This CDR3 is built from 15 residues. Per germline, CDR1 GTSNPN and CDR2 SVGIG (reference sequence). DNA for the CDR3: TGTGCCTGGAGTCGGCAGACCACTACTAACTATGGCTACACCTTC. Translation: CAWSRQTTTNYGYTF.

The rearrangement uses TRBV5-1 and TRBJ1-1; D is ambiguous. The CDR3 length is 14 residues. Germline CDR1 and CDR2: SGHRS and YFSETQ. Trimming left V 0 bases short and J 0 bases short, with 6 bases between. DNA for the CDR3: TGCGCCAGCAGCTTGGGATCCGTGAACACTGAAGCTTTCTTT. Its translation: CASSLGSVNTEAFF.

The chain uses TRBV7-2 and TRBJ2-1; no clear D gene. The V gene's germline CDR1 is SGHTA and CDR2 FQGNSA. The V and J ends lost 2 bases and 0 bases respectively, with 14 bases between them. CDR3 length equals 17 residues. This CDR3 reads CASSLKATPSSYNEQFF. The CDR3 DNA is TGTGCCAGCAGCTTAAAAGCAACCCCGAGCTCCTACAATGAGCAGTTCTTC.